These 10 T cell receptor beta chains share one sample of origin, sequenced in a study of shared clonotypes between healthy human individuals. Produced via immunoSEQ multiplex PCR; TCRdb's table is partial and in-frame only. The profile shows around 690,000 clones, about 92% of them singletons. Sequences were obtained from memory CD8+ T cells from PBMCs. Subset reported: CD45RO+ cells pooled with CCR7-negative TemRA cells. These receptors were taken from a man aged 18 to 30 in good health. Some clones in this sample may be carry-over from other donors' samples.

The chain couples TRBV28 to TRBJ2-5; D might be TRBD2 (6 bases). The CDR3 consists of 15 residues. Germline V gene sequence: CDR1 MDHEN, CDR2 SYDVKM. The ends were cut back, 6 bases at V and 5 bases at J, with 19 bases in the middle. The CDR3 sequence is CASSALPGGQETQYF. Written as DNA, the CDR3 is TGTGCCAGCAGCGCTCTACCAGGAGGGCAGGAGACCCAGTACTTC.

In its sample, this clone was seen a few times. The rearrangement links TRBV9 to TRBJ1-2; 9 nucleotides line up with TRBD1. CDR1 and CDR2 (germline): SGDLS, YYNGEE. V lost 3 bases, J lost 3 bases, and 3 bases stayed unmatched. This CDR3 spans 14 amino acids. This chain's CDR3 is CASSEQGADYGYTF. DNA of the CDR3: TGTGCCAGCAGCGAACAGGGGGCTGACTATGGCTACACCTTC.

The chain joins TRBV29-1 to TRBJ2-1; D not certain. V lost 6 bases and J lost 0, with 12 bases in between. The CDR3 contains 14 residues. CDR1 is SQVTM, CDR2 ANQGSEA, per germline. The CDR3 loop is CSVDPHSSYNEQFF. CDR3 bases: TGCAGCGTGGATCCACACAGCTCCTACAATGAGCAGTTCTTC.

The V gene is TRBV6-1, the J gene TRBJ2-7; perhaps TRBD2 as D (6 bases). Germline CDR1 is MNHNS and CDR2 is SASEGT. The V gene lost 4 bases and the J gene lost 1 base, with 14 bases spanning the gap. CDR3 length equals 15 residues. The CDR3 region has the DNA TGTGCCAGCAGTGTAGGAGGGGCGACGTCCTACGAGCAGTACTTC. Translated: CASSVGGATSYEQYF.

The CDR3 loop reads CASSFRGSDTQYF. The DNA of the CDR3 is TGTGCCAGCAGCTTTCGGGGATCAGATACGCAGTATTTT. This chain links TRBV13 with TRBJ2-3; tentatively, D is TRBD2 (5 bases). The CDR3 contains 13 residues. Germline V lookup: CDR1 PRHDT, CDR2 FYEKMQ (reference sequence). Trimming removed 3 bases at V and 4 bases at J, with 8 bases between.

This sequence joins TRBV5-6 and TRBJ2-7; 9 positions match TRBD1. Germline loops: CDR1 SGHDT, CDR2 YYEEEE. The ends lost 3 bases at V and 3 bases at J; junction bases unmatched: 7. The CDR3 runs 15 residues. This chain's CDR3 is CASSSPGQGIYEQYF. The CDR3 DNA is TGTGCCAGCAGCTCTCCGGGACAGGGTATCTACGAGCAGTACTTC.

The rearrangement links TRBV6-5 to TRBJ2-5, with a weak D call TRBD1 (6 bases). Looked up from germline, CDR1 is MNHEY and CDR2 is SVGAGI. Trimming left V 2 bases short and J 6 bases short, with 10 bases between. This CDR3 contains 13 residues. In DNA form, the CDR3 reads TGTGCCAGCAGTTACACAGGGTTACAGACCCAGTACTTC. Translated: CASSYTGLQTQYF.

This clone was found a few times. The chain joins TRBV7-3 to TRBJ2-1; D is perhaps TRBD2 (6 bases). Germline loops: CDR1 SGHTA, CDR2 FQGTGA. The CDR3 is made up of 13 amino acids. With 2 bases removed from V and 14 bases from J, the gap between germline ends came to 16 bases. The CDR3 sequence: CASSLASGTVEFF. The CDR3 DNA is TGTGCCAGCAGCTTAGCCTCCGGGACTGTTGAGTTCTTC.

This chain connects TRBV27 to TRBJ1-1; D perhaps matches TRBD1 (6 bases). V lost 5 bases, J lost 9 bases, and 28 bases lay in between. CDR3 size: 17 residues. The germline V gene has CDR1 MNHEY and CDR2 SMNVEV (reference sequence). For the CDR3, the DNA is TGTGCCAGCAGTCTCTATTCCCAGACAACGCCGGGGACAAAAGCTTTCTTT. Its protein product is CASSLYSQTTPGTKAFF.

The chain recombines TRBV7-6 with TRBJ2-2; 8 nucleotides agree with TRBD1. The CDR3 is 14 residues long. After removal of 1 base from V and 6 bases from J, the junction contained 1 base not matched to a gene. CDR1 and CDR2 (germline): SGHVS, FNYEAQ. This CDR3 is CASSLGQGPGELFF. The CDR3 region has the DNA TGTGCCAGCAGCTTAGGACAGGGGCCCGGGGAGCTGTTTTTT.